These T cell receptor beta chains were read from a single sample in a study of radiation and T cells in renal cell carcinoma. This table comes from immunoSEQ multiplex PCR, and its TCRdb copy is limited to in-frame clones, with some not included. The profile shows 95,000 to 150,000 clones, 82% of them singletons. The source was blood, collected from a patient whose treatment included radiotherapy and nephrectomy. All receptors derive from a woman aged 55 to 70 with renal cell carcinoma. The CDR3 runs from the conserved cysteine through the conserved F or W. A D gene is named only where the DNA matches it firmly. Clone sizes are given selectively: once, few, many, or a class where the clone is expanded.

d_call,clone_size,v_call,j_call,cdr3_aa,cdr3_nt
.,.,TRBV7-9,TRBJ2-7,CASSLGEAGTRGLEQYF,TGTGCCAGCAGCTTAGGCGAGGCAGGCACAAGGGGACTCGAGCAGTACTTC
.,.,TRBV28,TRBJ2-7,CASSYSGTSSYEQYF,TGTGCCAGCAGTTACTCCGGGACGAGCTCCTACGAGCAGTACTTC
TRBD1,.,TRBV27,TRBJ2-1,CASRVQRGLTRGNEQFF,TGTGCCAGCAGGGTACAGAGGGGGCTTACAAGAGGCAATGAGCAGTTCTTC
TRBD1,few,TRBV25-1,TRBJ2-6,CASSEWEGQGAGANVLTF,TGTGCCAGCAGTGAATGGGAGGGACAGGGGGCTGGGGCCAACGTCCTGACTTTC
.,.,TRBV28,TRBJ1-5,CASSLSQSNQPQHF,TGTGCCAGCAGTTTATCCCAGAGCAATCAGCCCCAGCATTTT
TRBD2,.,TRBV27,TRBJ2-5,CASSRLAGGRGETQYF,TGTGCCAGCAGTCGGCTAGCGGGGGGGCGCGGAGAGACCCAGTACTTC
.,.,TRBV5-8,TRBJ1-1,CASEPYLRARDTEAFF,TGTGCCAGCGAACCCTACCTCCGTGCACGGGACACTGAAGCTTTCTTT
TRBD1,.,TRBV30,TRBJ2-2,CASDSGQLTGELFF,TGTGCCTCGGATTCGGGACAGCTTACCGGGGAGCTGTTTTTT
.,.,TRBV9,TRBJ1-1,CASSPREGVSNTEAFF,TGTGCCAGCAGCCCACGAGAAGGGGTTTCTAACACTGAAGCTTTCTTT
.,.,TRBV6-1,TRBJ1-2,CASSRLTRGYTF,TGTGCCAGCAGCCGCTTAACTAGGGGCTACACCTTC
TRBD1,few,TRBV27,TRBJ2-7,CASSKTGWGRLVYEQYF,TGTGCCAGCAGTAAGACAGGGTGGGGACGGCTCGTCTACGAGCAGTACTTC
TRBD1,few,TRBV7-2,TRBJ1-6,CASSQGQGTLHF,TGTGCCAGCAGCCAGGGACAGGGAACACTCCACTTT
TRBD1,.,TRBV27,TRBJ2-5,CASSLQGERETQYF,TGTGCCAGCAGTCTGCAGGGGGAAAGAGAGACCCAGTACTTC
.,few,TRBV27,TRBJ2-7,CASSLSAGYEQYF,TGTGCCAGCAGTTTATCGGCAGGGTACGAGCAGTACTTC
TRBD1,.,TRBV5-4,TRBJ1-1,CASSLSPGQMAAFF,TGTGCCAGCAGCTTGAGCCCGGGACAGATGGCCGCTTTCTTT